These T cell receptor beta chains were read from a single sample in a study of blood T cell repertoires in COVID-19. Method: immunoSEQ multiplex PCR; TCRdb's copy keeps in-frame clones and lacks some. This sample has a few hundred thousand clones; approximately 89% occur once, and the top ten carry approximately 9.8%. Material for sequencing was peripheral blood. These receptors originate from a man aged 35 to 55 who had recovered from COVID-19. CDR3s include the opening cysteine and the closing phenylalanine or tryptophan. The order of the fields is clone size, V gene, J gene, D gene, CDR3 protein, CDR3 DNA. The D gene is left open where the match is weak. Some rows mark clone size as missing; the rest say once, few, many or name a class of expanded clone.

-,TRBV27,TRBJ2-1,-,CASSLSPYQGPARSYNEQFF,TGTGCCAGCAGTTTATCACCCTATCAGGGGCCGGCCCGCTCCTACAATGAGCAGTTCTTC
once,TRBV6-1,TRBJ2-1,-,CASSESAGARGNEQFF,TGTGCCAGCAGTGAATCTGCGGGAGCCAGGGGCAATGAGCAGTTCTTC
-,TRBV5-6,TRBJ2-2,-,CASSFRGSGTGELFF,TGTGCCAGCAGCTTCCGGGGGTCGGGGACCGGGGAGCTGTTTTTT
few,TRBV10-1,TRBJ2-5,TRBD1,CASSEGRGTAQYF,TGCGCCAGCAGTGAGGGCAGGGGGACGGCCCAGTACTTC
-,TRBV5-1,TRBJ2-7,TRBD2,CASSVRIPAGASDYEQYF,TGCGCCAGCAGCGTGCGTATTCCAGCGGGGGCCTCGGATTACGAGCAGTACTTC
-,TRBV3-1/TRBV3-2,TRBJ2-1,TRBD2,CASSYQTSGSNNEQFF,TGTGCCAGCAGCTACCAGACTAGCGGGAGTAACAATGAGCAGTTCTTC
-,TRBV9,TRBJ2-1,TRBD1,CASSTTGQSSYNEQFF,TGTGCCAGCAGCACGACAGGGCAAAGCTCCTACAATGAGCAGTTCTTC
-,TRBV29-1,TRBJ2-3,-,CSVEIRPPGDTQYF,TGCAGCGTTGAGATTCGTCCCCCAGGAGATACGCAGTATTTT
-,TRBV11-3,TRBJ2-1,TRBD2,CASSQTLRGAGASSDEQFF,TGTGCCAGCAGCCAAACCCTCCGCGGAGCGGGGGCCTCATCCGATGAGCAGTTCTTC
-,TRBV27,TRBJ1-6,TRBD1,CASSDTTGGRNSPLHF,TGTGCCAGCAGTGACACGACAGGGGGCAGAAATTCACCCCTCCACTTT
once,TRBV5-1,TRBJ2-7,TRBD2,CASSPGLGEQYF,TGCGCCAGCAGCCCGGGACTAGGTGAGCAGTACTTC
-,TRBV11-3,TRBJ2-6,-,CASSPTDSGANVLTF,TGTGCCAGCAGCCCGACAGACTCTGGGGCCAACGTCCTGACTTTC
-,TRBV5-4,TRBJ2-7,TRBD2,CASSGRTSGGSREQYF,TGTGCCAGCAGCGGAAGGACTAGCGGGGGTTCTCGGGAGCAGTACTTC
-,TRBV11-2,TRBJ2-7,TRBD2,CASSRGLALSYEQYF,TGTGCCAGCAGCCGGGGACTAGCGCTCTCCTACGAGCAGTACTTC
-,TRBV6-6,TRBJ1-4,-,CASSLTATNEKLFF,TGTGCCAGCAGCTTGACAGCAACTAATGAAAAACTGTTTTTT
-,TRBV25-1,TRBJ1-2,-,CASSSDQVVGYTF,TGTGCCAGCAGCTCCGACCAGGTTGTTGGCTACACCTTC
-,TRBV30,TRBJ2-5,-,CAWSRTGSSTETQYF,TGTGCCTGGAGTCGAACAGGGTCGAGTACCGAGACCCAGTACTTC
-,TRBV18,TRBJ2-1,-,CASSPRRGDEQFF,TGTGCCAGCTCACCACGGAGAGGCGATGAGCAGTTCTTC
-,TRBV28,TRBJ2-7,-,CASSSPRGVLSEQYF,TGTGCCAGCAGTTCCCCCCGGGGAGTCCTGTCCGAGCAGTACTTC
-,TRBV7-6,TRBJ2-2,TRBD2,CASSLGLWGRERNTGELFF,TGTGCCAGCAGCTTAGGCCTTTGGGGGAGGGAGCGAAACACCGGGGAGCTGTTTTTT
few,TRBV7-9,TRBJ1-2,-,CASTESRTDGYTF,TGTGCCAGCACCGAGTCTAGGACAGATGGCTACACCTTC
-,TRBV6-2/TRBV6-3,TRBJ2-7,-,CASSYLGLSYEQYF,TGTGCCAGCAGTTACCTTGGACTGAGCTACGAGCAGTACTTC
few,TRBV4-2,TRBJ2-7,-,CASSQDNRETYEQYF,TGTGCCAGCAGCCAAGACAACAGGGAGACCTACGAGCAGTACTTC
-,TRBV7-2,TRBJ2-3,TRBD2,CASSFSGRGTDTQYF,TGTGCCAGCAGCTTTAGCGGGAGAGGCACAGATACGCAGTATTTT
once,TRBV7-9,TRBJ2-7,TRBD2,CATSSGTDEQYF,TGTGCCACGTCGAGCGGGACCGACGAGCAGTACTTC
-,TRBV4-1,TRBJ2-7,-,CASSSTGSYEQYF,TGCGCCAGCAGCTCCACAGGGTCCTACGAGCAGTACTTC
-,TRBV5-1,TRBJ2-7,TRBD2,CASSLAASGLSYEQYF,TGCGCCAGCAGCTTGGCGGCTAGCGGGCTGTCCTACGAGCAGTACTTC
-,TRBV5-1,TRBJ1-2,TRBD1,CASRLGTDRSVGYTF,TGCGCCAGCAGGCTAGGGACAGACCGATCAGTGGGCTACACCTTC
-,TRBV5-4,TRBJ2-1,TRBD2,CASSPPRSRGDNEQFF,TGTGCCAGCAGTCCCCCACGAAGCCGGGGGGACAATGAGCAGTTCTTC
-,TRBV6-2/TRBV6-3,TRBJ1-1,-,CASSYSRNTEAFF,TGTGCCAGCAGTTACTCCCGGAACACTGAAGCTTTCTTT
-,TRBV7-3,TRBJ1-6,TRBD1,CASSSQGAGGNSPLHF,TGTGCCAGCAGCTCACAGGGGGCAGGGGGGAATTCACCCCTCCACTTT
once,TRBV9,TRBJ2-3,TRBD2,CASSVGGLAGGTDTQYF,TGTGCCAGCAGCGTAGGAGGCCTAGCGGGAGGCACAGATACGCAGTATTTT
-,TRBV28,TRBJ1-6,-,CASKRQGLTLHF,TGTGCCAGCAAAAGGCAGGGATTAACCCTCCACTTT
-,TRBV6-1,TRBJ2-7,TRBD2,CASSQGTSGVTYEQYF,TGTGCCAGCAGTCAAGGGACTAGCGGGGTAACCTACGAGCAGTACTTC
-,TRBV5-1,TRBJ2-1,-,CASSLRPEGYNEQFF,TGCGCCAGCAGCCTTAGACCGGAGGGCTACAATGAGCAGTTCTTC
-,TRBV29-1,TRBJ2-1,-,CSVEDHRVGYNEQFF,TGCAGCGTTGAAGATCACAGGGTCGGCTACAATGAGCAGTTCTTC
once,TRBV5-8,TRBJ2-5,TRBD2,CASSLEGLAGEETQYF,TGTGCCAGCAGCTTGGAAGGACTAGCGGGGGAAGAGACCCAGTACTTC
-,TRBV5-1,TRBJ2-7,TRBD1,CASSLSGTVFYF,TGCGCCAGCAGCCTTTCCGGGACAGTCTTCTACTTC
-,TRBV5-1,TRBJ2-1,TRBD1,CASSPGTGKNEQFF,TGCGCCAGCAGCCCCGGGACAGGGAAAAATGAGCAGTTCTTC
-,TRBV7-3,TRBJ2-7,TRBD1,CASSAAGGYYEQYF,TGTGCCAGCAGCGCAGCAGGGGGCTACTACGAGCAGTACTTC
-,TRBV9,TRBJ1-2,-,CASSVSSRFMQGHDLYGYTF,TGTGCCAGCAGCGTTTCATCGCGGTTCATGCAGGGACACGACCTCTATGGCTACACCTTC
-,TRBV29-1,TRBJ2-2,TRBD1,CSVEDRGAGELFF,TGCAGCGTTGAGGACAGGGGGGCCGGGGAGCTGTTTTTT
-,TRBV11-2,TRBJ1-3,-,CASTPGAGAGNTIYF,TGTGCCAGCACCCCAGGGGCGGGGGCTGGAAACACCATATATTTT
-,TRBV6-5,TRBJ1-2,-,CASRTRVGGSGYTF,TGTGCCAGCAGGACCAGGGTAGGGGGTAGCGGCTACACCTTC
-,TRBV19,TRBJ1-1,-,CASSHTGRVNTEAFF,TGTGCCAGTAGCCACACAGGGCGGGTGAACACTGAAGCTTTCTTT
-,TRBV25-1,TRBJ1-3,-,CASSRGFGNTIYF,TGTGCCAGCAGTCGGGGTTTTGGAAACACCATATATTTT
-,TRBV6-2/TRBV6-3,TRBJ2-7,TRBD2,CASSIPTLAGVKNEQYF,TGTGCCAGCAGCATACCCACCCTAGCGGGAGTTAAAAACGAGCAGTACTTC
-,TRBV7-6,TRBJ2-3,-,CASSLQTGPVYTDTQYF,TGTGCCAGCAGCTTACAGACAGGTCCTGTCTACACAGATACGCAGTATTTT
-,TRBV4-3,TRBJ2-1,-,CASSQRQNYNEQFF,TGCGCCAGCAGCCAAAGACAGAATTACAATGAGCAGTTCTTC
-,TRBV30,TRBJ2-2,-,CAWSVNFPAGELFF,TGTGCCTGGAGTGTGAACTTTCCCGCCGGGGAGCTGTTTTTT
few,TRBV27,TRBJ1-5,TRBD1,CASSGDRATGVRNQPQHF,TGTGCCAGCAGCGGTGACAGGGCGACAGGAGTGCGCAATCAGCCCCAGCATTTT
-,TRBV7-9,TRBJ1-2,TRBD1,CASREDRGLVGGYTF,TGTGCCAGCAGGGAGGACAGGGGGCTGGTTGGTGGCTACACCTTC
-,TRBV3-1/TRBV3-2,TRBJ1-1,TRBD1,CASSLRDSLNTEAFF,TGTGCCAGCAGCCTCCGGGACAGCCTGAACACTGAAGCTTTCTTT
-,TRBV9,TRBJ2-5,-,CASSVGTISVTQYF,TGTGCCAGCAGCGTAGGAACCATTTCGGTTACCCAGTACTTC